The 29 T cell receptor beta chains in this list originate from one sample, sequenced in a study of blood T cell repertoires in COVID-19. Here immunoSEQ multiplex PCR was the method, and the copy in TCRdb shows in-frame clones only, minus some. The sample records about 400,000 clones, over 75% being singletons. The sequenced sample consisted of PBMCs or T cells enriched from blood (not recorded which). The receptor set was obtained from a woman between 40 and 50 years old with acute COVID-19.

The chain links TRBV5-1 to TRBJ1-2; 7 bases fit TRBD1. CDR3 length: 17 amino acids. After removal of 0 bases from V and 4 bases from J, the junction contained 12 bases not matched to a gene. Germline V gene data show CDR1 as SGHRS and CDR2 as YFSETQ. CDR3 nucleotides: TGCGCCAGCAGCTTGGCCCCCGAGGGGGCGATTCTCTATGGCTACACCTTC. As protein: CASSLAPEGAILYGYTF.

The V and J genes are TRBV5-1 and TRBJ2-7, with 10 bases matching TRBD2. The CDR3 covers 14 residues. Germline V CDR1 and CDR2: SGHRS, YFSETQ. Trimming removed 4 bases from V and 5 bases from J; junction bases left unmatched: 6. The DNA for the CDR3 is TGCGCCAGCAGCCCGGGACTAGCGAGGGACGAGCAGTACTTC. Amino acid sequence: CASSPGLARDEQYF.

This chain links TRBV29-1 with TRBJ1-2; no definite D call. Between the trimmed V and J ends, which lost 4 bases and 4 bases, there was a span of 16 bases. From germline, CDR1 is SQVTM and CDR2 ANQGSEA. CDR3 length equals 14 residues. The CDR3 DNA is TGCAGCGTTGGTCTAGCGGACCGGGGCTATGGCTACACCTTC. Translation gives CSVGLADRGYGYTF.

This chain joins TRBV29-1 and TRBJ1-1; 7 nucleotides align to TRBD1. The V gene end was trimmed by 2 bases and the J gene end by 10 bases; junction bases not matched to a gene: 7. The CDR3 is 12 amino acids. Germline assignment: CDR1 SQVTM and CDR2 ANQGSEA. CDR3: CSVETGEPRAFF. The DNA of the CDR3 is TGCAGCGTTGAAACAGGGGAACCGCGAGCTTTCTTT.

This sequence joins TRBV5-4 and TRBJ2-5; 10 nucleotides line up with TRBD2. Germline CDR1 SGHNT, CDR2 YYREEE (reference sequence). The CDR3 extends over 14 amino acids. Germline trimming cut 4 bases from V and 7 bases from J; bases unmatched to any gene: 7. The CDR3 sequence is CASSDSGGAGTQYF. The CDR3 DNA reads TGTGCCAGCAGCGACAGCGGGGGGGCCGGGACCCAGTACTTC.

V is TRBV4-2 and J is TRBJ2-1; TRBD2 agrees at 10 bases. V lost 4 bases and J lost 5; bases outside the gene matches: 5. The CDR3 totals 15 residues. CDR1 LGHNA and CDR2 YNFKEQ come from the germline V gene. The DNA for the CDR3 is TGTGCCAGCAGCCCGTTTGGGACTAGCGACAATGAGCAGTTCTTC. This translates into CASSPFGTSDNEQFF.

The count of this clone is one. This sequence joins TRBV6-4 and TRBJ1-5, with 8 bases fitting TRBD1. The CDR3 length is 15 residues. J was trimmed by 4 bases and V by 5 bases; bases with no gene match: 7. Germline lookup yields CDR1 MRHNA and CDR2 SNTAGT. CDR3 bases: TGTGCCAGCAGTCCTGGACAGGGTGGGAATCAGCCCCAGCATTTT. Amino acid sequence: CASSPGQGGNQPQHF.

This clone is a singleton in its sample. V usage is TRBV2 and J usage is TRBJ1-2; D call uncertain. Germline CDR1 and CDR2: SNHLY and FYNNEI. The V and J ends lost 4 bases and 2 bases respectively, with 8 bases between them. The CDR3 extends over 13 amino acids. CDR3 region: CASSAQENYGYTF. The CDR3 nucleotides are TGTGCCAGCAGTGCCCAGGAAAACTATGGCTACACCTTC.

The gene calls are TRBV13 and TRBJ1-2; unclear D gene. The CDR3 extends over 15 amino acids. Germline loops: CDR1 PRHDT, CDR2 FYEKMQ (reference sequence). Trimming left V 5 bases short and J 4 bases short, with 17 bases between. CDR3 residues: CASSPTKRSSYGYTF. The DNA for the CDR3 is TGTGCCAGCAGCCCGACGAAAAGGTCTAGCTATGGCTACACCTTC.

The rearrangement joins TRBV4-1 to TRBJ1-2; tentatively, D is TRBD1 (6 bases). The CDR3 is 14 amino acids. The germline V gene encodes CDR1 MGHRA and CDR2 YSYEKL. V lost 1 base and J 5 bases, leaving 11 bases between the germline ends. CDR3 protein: CASSQAPRGYGYTF. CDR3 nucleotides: TGCGCCAGCAGCCAAGCCCCAAGGGGGTATGGCTACACCTTC.

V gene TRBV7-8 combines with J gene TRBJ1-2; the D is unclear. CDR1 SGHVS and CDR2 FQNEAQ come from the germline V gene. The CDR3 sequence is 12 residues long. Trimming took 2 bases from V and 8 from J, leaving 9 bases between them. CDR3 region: CASSLYLSGYTF. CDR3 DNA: TGTGCCAGCAGCTTATACTTGTCCGGCTACACCTTC. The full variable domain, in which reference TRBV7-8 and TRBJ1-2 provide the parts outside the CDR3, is GAGVSQSPRYKVAKRGQDVALRCDPISGHVSLFWYQQALGQGPEFLTYFQNEAQLDKSGLPSDRFFAERPEGSVSTLKIQRTQQEDSAVYLCASSLYLSGYTFGSGTRLTVV.

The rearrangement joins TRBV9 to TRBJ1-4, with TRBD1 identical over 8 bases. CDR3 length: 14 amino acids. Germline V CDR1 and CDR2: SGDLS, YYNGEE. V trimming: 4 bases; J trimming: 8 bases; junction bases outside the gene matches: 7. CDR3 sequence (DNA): TGTGCCAGCAGCCCCGGACAGGGCGGGGAAAAACTGTTTTTT. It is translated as CASSPGQGGEKLFF.

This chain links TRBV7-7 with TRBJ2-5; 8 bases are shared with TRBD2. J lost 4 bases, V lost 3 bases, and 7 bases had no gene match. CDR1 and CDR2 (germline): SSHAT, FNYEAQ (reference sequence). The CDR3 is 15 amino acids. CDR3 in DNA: TGTGCCAGCAGCTTGACGGGGGGGCGTGGAGAGACCCAGTACTTC. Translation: CASSLTGGRGETQYF.

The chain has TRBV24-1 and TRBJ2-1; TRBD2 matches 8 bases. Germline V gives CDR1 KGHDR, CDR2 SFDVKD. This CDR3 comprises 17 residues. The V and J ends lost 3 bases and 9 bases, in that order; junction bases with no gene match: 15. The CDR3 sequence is CATSDTLGRGGLSEQFF. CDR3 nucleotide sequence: TGTGCCACCAGTGATACCCTCGGCCGGGGGGGCCTGAGTGAGCAGTTCTTC.

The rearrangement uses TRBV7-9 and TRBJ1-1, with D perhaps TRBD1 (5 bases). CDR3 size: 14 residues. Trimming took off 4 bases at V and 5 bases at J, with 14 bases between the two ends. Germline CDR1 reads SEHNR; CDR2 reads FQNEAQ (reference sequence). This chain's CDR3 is CASSSPWGGTEAFF. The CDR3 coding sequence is TGTGCCAGCAGCTCCCCTTGGGGGGGGACTGAAGCTTTCTTT.

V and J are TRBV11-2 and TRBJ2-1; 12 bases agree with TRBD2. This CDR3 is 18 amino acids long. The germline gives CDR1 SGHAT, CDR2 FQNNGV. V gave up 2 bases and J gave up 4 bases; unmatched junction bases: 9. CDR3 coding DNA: TGTGCCAGCAGCTTATACTACTCGACTAGCGGGGGATACAATGAGCAGTTCTTC. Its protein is CASSLYYSTSGGYNEQFF. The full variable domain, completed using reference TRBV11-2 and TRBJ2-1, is EAGVAQSPRYKIIEKRQSVAFWCNPISGHATLYWYQQILGQGPKLLIQFQNNGVVDDSQLPKDRFSAERLKGVDSTLKIQPAKLEDSAVYLCASSLYYSTSGGYNEQFFGPGTRLTVL.

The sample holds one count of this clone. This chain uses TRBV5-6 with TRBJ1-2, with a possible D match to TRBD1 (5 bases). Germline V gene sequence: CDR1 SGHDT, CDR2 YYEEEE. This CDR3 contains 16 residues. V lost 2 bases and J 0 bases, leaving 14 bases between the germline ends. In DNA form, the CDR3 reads TGTGCCAGCAGCTTTAACCAGGGCAATACTAACTATGGCTACACCTTC. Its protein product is CASSFNQGNTNYGYTF.

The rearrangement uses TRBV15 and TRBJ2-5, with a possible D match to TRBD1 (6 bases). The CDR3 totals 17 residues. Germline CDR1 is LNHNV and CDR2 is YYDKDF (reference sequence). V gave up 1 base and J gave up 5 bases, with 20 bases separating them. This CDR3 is CATSRAPIQGSGETQYF. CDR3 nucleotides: TGTGCCACCAGCAGAGCCCCAATTCAGGGGAGTGGGGAGACCCAGTACTTC.

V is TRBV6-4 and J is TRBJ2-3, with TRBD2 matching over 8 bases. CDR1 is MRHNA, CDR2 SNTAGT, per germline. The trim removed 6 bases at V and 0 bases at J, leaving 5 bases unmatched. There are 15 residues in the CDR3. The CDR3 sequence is CASRARGGSTDTQYF. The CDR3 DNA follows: TGTGCCAGCAGAGCACGGGGGGGCAGCACAGATACGCAGTATTTT.

The chain's CDR3 is CASSIDITGGRETQYF. The CDR3 coding sequence is TGTGCCAGTAGTATAGATATAACAGGGGGCCGAGAGACCCAGTACTTC. The chain has TRBV19 and TRBJ2-5, with 9 bases aligning to TRBD1. Germline CDR1 and CDR2: LNHDA and SQIVND (reference sequence). This CDR3 region has 16 residues. Trimming cost V 0 bases and J 4 bases; bases outside gene matches: 6. Using reference TRBV19 and TRBJ2-5 for the parts outside the CDR3, the full variable domain is DGGITQSPKYLFRKEGQNVTLSCEQNLNHDAMYWYRQDPGQGLRLIYYSQIVNDFQKGDIAEGYSVSREKKESFPLTVTSAQKNPTAFYLCASSIDITGGRETQYFGPGTRLLVL.

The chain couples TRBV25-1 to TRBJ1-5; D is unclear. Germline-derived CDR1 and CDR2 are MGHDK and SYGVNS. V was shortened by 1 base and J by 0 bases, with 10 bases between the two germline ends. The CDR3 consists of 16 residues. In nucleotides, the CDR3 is TGTGCCAGCAGTGAATTAGCGGGCCCTAGCAATCAGCCCCAGCATTTT. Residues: CASSELAGPSNQPQHF.

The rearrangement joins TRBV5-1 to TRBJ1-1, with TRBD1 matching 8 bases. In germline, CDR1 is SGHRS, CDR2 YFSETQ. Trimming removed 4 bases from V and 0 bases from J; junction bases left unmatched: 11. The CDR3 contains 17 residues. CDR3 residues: CASSLKLQGDMNTEAFF. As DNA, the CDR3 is TGCGCCAGCAGCCTGAAGCTACAGGGGGACATGAACACTGAAGCTTTCTTT.

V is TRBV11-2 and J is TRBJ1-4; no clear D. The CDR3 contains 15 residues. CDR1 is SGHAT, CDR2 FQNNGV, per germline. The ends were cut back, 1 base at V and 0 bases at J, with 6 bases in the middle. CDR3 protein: CASSLVSATNEKLFF. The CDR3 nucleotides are TGTGCCAGCAGCTTAGTGTCAGCAACTAATGAAAAACTGTTTTTT.

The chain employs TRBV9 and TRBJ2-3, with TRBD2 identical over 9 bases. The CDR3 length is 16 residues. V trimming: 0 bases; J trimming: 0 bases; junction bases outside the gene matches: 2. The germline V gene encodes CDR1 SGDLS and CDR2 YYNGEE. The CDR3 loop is CASSVGTSDSTDTQYF. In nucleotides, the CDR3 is TGTGCCAGCAGCGTAGGGACTAGCGACAGCACAGATACGCAGTATTTT.

CDR3 nucleotide sequence: TGTGCCAGCAGCTTCACAGCTACTAACTATGGCTACACCTTC. Amino acid sequence: CASSFTATNYGYTF. The chain has TRBV7-9 and TRBJ1-2; D gene ambiguous. This CDR3 contains 14 residues. CDR1 and CDR2 (germline): SEHNR, FQNEAQ (reference sequence). V was pared by 3 bases and J by 0 bases, with 8 bases between.

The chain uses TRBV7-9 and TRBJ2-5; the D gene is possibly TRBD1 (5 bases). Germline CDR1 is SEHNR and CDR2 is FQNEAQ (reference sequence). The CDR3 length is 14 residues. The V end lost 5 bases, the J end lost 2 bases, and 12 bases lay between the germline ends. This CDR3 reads CASSETASQETQYF. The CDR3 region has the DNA TGTGCCAGCAGCGAGACAGCTTCTCAAGAGACCCAGTACTTC.

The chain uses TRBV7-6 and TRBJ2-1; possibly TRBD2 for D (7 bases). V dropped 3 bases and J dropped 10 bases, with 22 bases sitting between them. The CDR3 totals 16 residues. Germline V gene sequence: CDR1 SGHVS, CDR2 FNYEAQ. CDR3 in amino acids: CASSLRGGGDSREQFF. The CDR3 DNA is TGTGCCAGCAGCTTGCGCGGCGGGGGCGACAGTCGAGAGCAGTTCTTC.

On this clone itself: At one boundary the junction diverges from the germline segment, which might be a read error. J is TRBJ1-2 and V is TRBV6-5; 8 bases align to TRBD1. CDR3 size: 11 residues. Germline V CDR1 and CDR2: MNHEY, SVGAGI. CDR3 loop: CASSFGQGLSF. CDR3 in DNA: TGTGCCAGCAGTTTCGGACAGGGACTGTCCTTC.

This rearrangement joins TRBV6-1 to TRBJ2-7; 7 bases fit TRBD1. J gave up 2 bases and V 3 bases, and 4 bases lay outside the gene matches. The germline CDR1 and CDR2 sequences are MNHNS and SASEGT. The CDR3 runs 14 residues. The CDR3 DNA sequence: TGTGCCAGCAGTGATCCGGGACAGACCTACGAGCAGTACTTC. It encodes CASSDPGQTYEQYF.